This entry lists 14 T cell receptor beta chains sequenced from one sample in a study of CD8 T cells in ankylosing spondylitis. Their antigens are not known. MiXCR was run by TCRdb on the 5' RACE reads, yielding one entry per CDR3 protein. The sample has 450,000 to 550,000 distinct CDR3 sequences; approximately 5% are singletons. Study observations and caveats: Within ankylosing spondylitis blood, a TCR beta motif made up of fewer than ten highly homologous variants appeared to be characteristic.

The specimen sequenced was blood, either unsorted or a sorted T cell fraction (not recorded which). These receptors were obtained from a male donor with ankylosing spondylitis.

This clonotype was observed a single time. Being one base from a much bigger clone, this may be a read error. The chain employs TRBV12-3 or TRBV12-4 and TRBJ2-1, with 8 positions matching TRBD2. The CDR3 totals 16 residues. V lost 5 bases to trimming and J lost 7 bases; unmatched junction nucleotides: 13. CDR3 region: CASSLLIGRVRNEQFF. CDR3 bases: TGTGCCAGCAGTCTCCTGATCGGGAGGGTTAGAAATGAGCAGTTCTTC.

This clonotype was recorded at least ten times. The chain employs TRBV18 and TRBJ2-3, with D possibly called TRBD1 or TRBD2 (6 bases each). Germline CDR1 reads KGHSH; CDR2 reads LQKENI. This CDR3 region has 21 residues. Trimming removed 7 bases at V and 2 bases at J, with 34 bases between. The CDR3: CASFTYRGDLPHQAPTDTQYF. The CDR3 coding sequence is TGTGCCAGCTTCACCTATAGGGGGGACCTCCCCCACCAAGCCCCCACAGATACGCAGTATTTT.

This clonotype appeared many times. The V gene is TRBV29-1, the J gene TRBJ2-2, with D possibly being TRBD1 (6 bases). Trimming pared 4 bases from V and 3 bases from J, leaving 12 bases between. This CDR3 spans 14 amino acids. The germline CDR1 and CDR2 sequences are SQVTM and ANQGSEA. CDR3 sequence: CSVGGQRHTGELFF. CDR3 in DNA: TGCAGCGTTGGAGGACAGCGACACACCGGGGAGCTGTTTTTT.

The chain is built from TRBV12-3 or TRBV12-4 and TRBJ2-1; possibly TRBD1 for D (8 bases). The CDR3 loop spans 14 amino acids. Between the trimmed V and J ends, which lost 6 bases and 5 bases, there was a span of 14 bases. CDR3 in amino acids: CASRKTGGDNEQFF. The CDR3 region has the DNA TGTGCCAGCAGAAAAACAGGGGGGGACAATGAGCAGTTCTTC.

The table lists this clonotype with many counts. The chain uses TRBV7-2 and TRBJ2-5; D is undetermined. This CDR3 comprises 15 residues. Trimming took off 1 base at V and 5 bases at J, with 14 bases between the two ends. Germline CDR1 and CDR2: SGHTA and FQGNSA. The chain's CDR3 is CASSLGYRARETQYF. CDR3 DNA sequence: TGTGCCAGCAGCTTAGGGTATAGGGCGCGGGAGACCCAGTACTTC.

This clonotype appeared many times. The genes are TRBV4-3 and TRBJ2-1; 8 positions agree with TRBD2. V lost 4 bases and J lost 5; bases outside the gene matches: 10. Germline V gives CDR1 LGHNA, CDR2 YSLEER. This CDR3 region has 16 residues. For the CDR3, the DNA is TGCGCCAGCAGCCTCGGTATTAGGCGGGGGGACAATGAGCAGTTCTTC. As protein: CASSLGIRRGDNEQFF.

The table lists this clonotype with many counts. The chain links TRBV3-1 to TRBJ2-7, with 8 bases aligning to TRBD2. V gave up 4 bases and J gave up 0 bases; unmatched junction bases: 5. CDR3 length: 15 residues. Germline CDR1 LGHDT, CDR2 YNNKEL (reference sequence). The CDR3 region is CASSLSGELSYEQYF. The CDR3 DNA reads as TGTGCCAGCAGCCTTAGCGGGGAACTCTCCTACGAGCAGTACTTC.

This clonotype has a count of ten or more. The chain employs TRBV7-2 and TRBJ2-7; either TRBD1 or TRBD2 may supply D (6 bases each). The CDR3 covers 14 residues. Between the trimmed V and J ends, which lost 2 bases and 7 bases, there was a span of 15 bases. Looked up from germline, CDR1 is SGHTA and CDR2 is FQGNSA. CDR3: CASSLWGAAGEQYF. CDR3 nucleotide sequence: TGTGCCAGCAGCTTATGGGGGGCGGCTGGGGAGCAGTACTTC.

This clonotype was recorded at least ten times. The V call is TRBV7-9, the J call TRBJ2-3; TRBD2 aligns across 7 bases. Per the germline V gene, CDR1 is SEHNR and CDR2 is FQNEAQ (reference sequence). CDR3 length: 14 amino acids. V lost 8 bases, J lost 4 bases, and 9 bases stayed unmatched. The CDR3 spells CASFLAGVPDTQYF. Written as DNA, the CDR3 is TGTGCCAGCTTTCTGGCGGGAGTACCAGATACGCAGTATTTT.

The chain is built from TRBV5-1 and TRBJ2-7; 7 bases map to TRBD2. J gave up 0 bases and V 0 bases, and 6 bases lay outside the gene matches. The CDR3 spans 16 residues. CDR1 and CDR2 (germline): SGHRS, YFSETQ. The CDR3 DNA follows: TGCGCCAGCAGCTTGGGACCAGCGGGGAGCTCCTACGAGCAGTACTTC. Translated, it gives CASSLGPAGSSYEQYF.

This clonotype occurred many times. The CDR3 loop is CASSPQSAGTIYEQYF. CDR3 bases: TGTGCCAGCAGCCCCCAATCGGCCGGTACCATCTACGAGCAGTACTTC. The chain is built from TRBV7-8 and TRBJ2-7, with unresolved D. Trimming took off 5 bases at V and 3 bases at J, with 20 bases between the two ends. CDR1 and CDR2 (germline): SGHVS, FQNEAQ. This CDR3 has 16 amino acids.

CDR3 region: CASSHQRGQETQYF. Written as DNA, the CDR3 is TGTGCCAGCAGCCACCAGCGGGGCCAAGAGACCCAGTACTTC. V usage is TRBV7-2 and J usage is TRBJ2-5; TRBD2 agrees at 7 bases. Trimming cost V 5 bases and J 1 base; bases outside gene matches: 4. The CDR3 is made up of 14 amino acids. Germline values: CDR1 SGHTA, CDR2 FQGNSA.

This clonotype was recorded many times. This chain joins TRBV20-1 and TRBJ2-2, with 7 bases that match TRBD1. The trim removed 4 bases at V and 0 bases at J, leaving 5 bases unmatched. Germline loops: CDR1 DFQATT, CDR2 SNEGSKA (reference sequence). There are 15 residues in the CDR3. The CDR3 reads CSATGTDANTGELFF. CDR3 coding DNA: TGCAGTGCTACTGGGACAGACGCGAACACCGGGGAGCTGTTTTTT.

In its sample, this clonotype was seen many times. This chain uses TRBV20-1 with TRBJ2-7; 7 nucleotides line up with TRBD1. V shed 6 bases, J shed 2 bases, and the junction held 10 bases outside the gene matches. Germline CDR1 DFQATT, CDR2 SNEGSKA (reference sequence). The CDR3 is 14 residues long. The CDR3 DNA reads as TGCAGTGCAAACAATCGGGACAGCCCCTACGAGCAGTACTTC. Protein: CSANNRDSPYEQYF.